These 15 T cell receptor beta chains were sequenced from one sample in a study of T cell changes during pregnancy in multiple sclerosis. The repertoire was sequenced with immunoSEQ multiplex PCR; TCRdb's copy has only in-frame clones and lacks some. The profile shows more than 80,000 clones, about nine tenths of them singletons. The sequenced sample was PBMCs, obtained in the first trimester of pregnancy. The origin of the receptors is a female donor in good health, serving as a control in a pregnancy study. Some clones in this sample may be carry-over from other donors' samples.

The chain recombines TRBV4-1 with TRBJ2-5, with 7 bases matching TRBD1. V lost 6 bases, J lost 1 base, and 8 bases stayed unmatched. The CDR3 loop spans 15 amino acids. Germline CDR1 and CDR2: MGHRA and YSYEKL. The CDR3 DNA follows: TGCGCCAGCAGAAAGACAGGGACGGCCCAAGAGACCCAGTACTTC. Translating it yields CASRKTGTAQETQYF.

J is TRBJ2-1 and V is TRBV29-1, with TRBD2 matching over 7 bases. Germline values: CDR1 SQVTM, CDR2 ANQGSEA. The trim removed 6 bases at V and 4 bases at J, leaving 6 bases unmatched. CDR3 length equals 13 residues. CDR3 region: CSVASGQYNEQFF. CDR3 coding DNA: TGCAGCGTAGCTAGCGGACAATACAATGAGCAGTTCTTC.

The chain employs TRBV5-4 and TRBJ2-3, with 14 nucleotides matching TRBD2. This CDR3 spans 17 amino acids. Germline V gene data show CDR1 as SGHNT and CDR2 as YYREEE (reference sequence). J lost 1 base, V lost 2 bases, and 3 bases had no gene match. CDR3 residues: CASSFGLAGGRTDTQYF. CDR3 coding DNA: TGTGCCAGCAGCTTTGGACTAGCGGGGGGCCGCACAGATACGCAGTATTTT. The full variable domain, in which reference TRBV5-4 and TRBJ2-3 provide the parts outside the CDR3, is ETGVTQSPTHLIKTRGQQVTLRCSSQSGHNTVSWYQQALGQGPQFIFQYYREEENGRGNFPPRFSGLQFPNYSSELNVNALELDDSALYLCASSFGLAGGRTDTQYFGPGTRLTVL.

This clone was counted a single time. The chain combines TRBV4-1 with TRBJ2-5; D not certain. This CDR3 spans 14 amino acids. In germline, CDR1 is MGHRA, CDR2 YSYEKL. The V and J ends lost 0 bases and 4 bases respectively, with 9 bases between them. CDR3 coding DNA: TGCGCCAGCAGCCAAGATGAGACAAGAGAGACCCAGTACTTC. It is translated as CASSQDETRETQYF.

V gene TRBV6-1 combines with J gene TRBJ2-3, with a weak D call TRBD2 (5 bases). CDR3 length: 14 amino acids. The germline V and J ends were trimmed by 8 bases and 0 bases, with 12 bases remaining between them. Per germline, CDR1 MNHNS and CDR2 SASEGT. CDR3 amino acids: CASAGGFSTDTQYF. CDR3 bases: TGTGCCAGCGCGGGTGGGTTTAGCACAGATACGCAGTATTTT.

This chain links TRBV6-5 with TRBJ1-3; D remains ambiguous. Trimming took off 5 bases at V and 4 bases at J, with 12 bases between the two ends. CDR1 and CDR2 from the germline V gene are MNHEY and SVGAGI. The CDR3 has 14 residues. CDR3 region: CASSGGSGGNTIYF. CDR3 DNA: TGTGCCAGCAGTGGAGGGAGTGGGGGAAACACCATATATTTT.

This rearrangement joins TRBV29-1 to TRBJ1-6; 10 bases agree with TRBD1. Germline assignment: CDR1 SQVTM and CDR2 ANQGSEA. J gave up 8 bases and V 7 bases, and 5 bases lay outside the gene matches. The CDR3 extends over 13 amino acids. CDR3 bases: TGCAGCGGCCCCGGACAGGGGGATTCACCCCTCCACTTT. Translated: CSGPGQGDSPLHF.

The chain employs TRBV21-1 and TRBJ2-2; the D call of TRBD1 is as the table states it, not checked on the DNA. TRBV21-1 is annotated as a pseudogene. This CDR3 contains 16 residues. CDR3 nucleotide sequence: TGTGCCAGCAGTACCTTCCGGACACCCGACACCGGGGAGCTGTTTTTT. Protein sequence: CASSTFRTPDTGELFF.

The chain employs TRBV10-1 and TRBJ2-6; D might be TRBD2 (6 bases). The CDR3 runs 12 residues. Germline V gives CDR1 WNHNN, CDR2 SYGVQD (reference sequence). Trimming shortened V by 11 bases and J by 9 bases, and 14 bases separated the two germline ends. Written as DNA, the CDR3 is TGCGCCGCCGGAGGGGCCCTCAACGTCCTGACTTTC. This encodes CAAGGALNVLTF.

The gene calls are TRBV6-5 and TRBJ1-5; TRBD1 aligns across 8 bases. V lost 6 bases and J lost 4; bases outside the gene matches: 8. Germline V gene lookup returns CDR1 MNHEY and CDR2 SVGAGI. The CDR3 contains 15 residues. As DNA, the CDR3 is TGTGCCAGCAGCCGCGGGACAGGTCAAAATCAGCCCCAGCATTTT. Its translation: CASSRGTGQNQPQHF.

This chain links TRBV9 with TRBJ1-1; TRBD1 matches at 7 bases. Germline CDR1 SGDLS, CDR2 YYNGEE. The CDR3 is 15 residues long. Germline trimming cut 0 bases from V and 1 base from J; bases unmatched to any gene: 3. CDR3 in DNA: TGTGCCAGCAGCGTAGGAGGGGGCCAGAACACTGAAGCTTTCTTT. Translated, it gives CASSVGGGQNTEAFF.

The chain links TRBV5-5 to TRBJ2-2, with a weak D call TRBD2 (6 bases). The CDR3 consists of 15 residues. Trimming shortened V by 5 bases and J by 3 bases, and 14 bases separated the two germline ends. In germline, CDR1 is SGHKS, CDR2 YYEKEE (reference sequence). In DNA form, the CDR3 reads TGTGCCAGCAGTAGCGGCCTGGGGGACACCGGGGAGCTGTTTTTT. Its protein product is CASSSGLGDTGELFF.

This clone was recorded once. V usage is TRBV28 and J usage is TRBJ1-2; D is undetermined. Trimming removed 6 bases at V and 4 bases at J, with 12 bases between. The germline V gene has CDR1 MDHEN and CDR2 SYDVKM. The CDR3 contains 13 residues. The chain's CDR3 is CASRSTASYGYTF. The CDR3 coding sequence is TGTGCCAGCAGGTCCACTGCCTCCTATGGCTACACCTTC.

This clone was counted only a few times. The chain carries TRBV5-1 and TRBJ1-2; D gene uncertain. V was trimmed by 0 bases and J by 6 bases, leaving 12 bases between them. Germline V gives CDR1 SGHRS, CDR2 YFSETQ. The CDR3 loop spans 14 amino acids. CDR3: CASSLGTAINGYTF. DNA of the CDR3: TGCGCCAGCAGCTTGGGAACAGCTATCAATGGCTACACCTTC.

The chain joins TRBV27 to TRBJ2-5; 7 nucleotides match TRBD2. Germline CDR1 reads MNHEY; CDR2 reads SMNVEV (reference sequence). V trimming: 4 bases; J trimming: 5 bases; junction bases outside the gene matches: 1. The CDR3 spans 12 residues. As DNA, the CDR3 is TGTGCCAGCAGTTCGCGGGGGGAGACCCAGTACTTC. It encodes CASSSRGETQYF.